This T cell receptor (beta chain) originates from a study of OX40 agonist ivuxolimab in advanced cancers. The wider study: Patients received ivuxolimab, an agonistic anti-OX40 (CD134) antibody. A mean age of roughly 66 years, range about 23 to 90, was recorded, and 82.7% were male.

To note about this clone: As yet, its antigen is unknown.

TCRdb keeps only in-frame clones here, not all; method: immunoSEQ multiplex PCR. The sample records more than 45,000 clones, 82% being singletons. Looked up from germline, CDR1 is LNHNV and CDR2 is YYDKDF (reference sequence). The CDR3 loop spans 14 amino acids. J was trimmed by 9 bases and V by 3 bases; bases with no gene match: 5. Study results and caveats: At doses 0.1 to 3.0 mg/kg, CD4+ and CD8+ clones expanded. Some nonresponders likewise displayed low normalized T-cell clonal expansion.

This receptor was obtained from an adult with an advanced solid tumor such as melanoma, head and neck, liver or kidney cancer. This sequence joins TRBV15 and TRBJ2-1, with TRBD1 identical over 10 bases. The material sequenced was CD4+ or CD8+ T cells sorted from blood, taken in a trial of the OX40 agonist ivuxolimab. CDR3 in amino acids: CATSRGQGFGEQFF. The CDR3, as DNA: TGTGCCACCAGCAGGGGACAGGGGTTTGGTGAGCAGTTCTTC.